The T cell receptor (beta chain) described here comes from a study of T cells expressing NK-cell markers. The CDR3 spans 17 residues. Germline assignment: CDR1 MDHEN and CDR2 SYDVKM. TCRdb re-called the 5' RACE reads and shows each CDR3 protein once, DNA omitted. This sample's table has 300,000 to 450,000 distinct CDR3 sequences. The source of this sequence is a man aged 18-75 years in good health. Material: blood T cells: a sorted CD56 or NKG2C T cell subset, CD4+ or CD8+ T cells, or bulk PBMC T cells (not recorded which). This chain joins TRBV28 and TRBJ2-7; TCRdb gives TRBD2 as the D gene, but with no DNA this cannot be confirmed. The CDR3 protein is CASSPQKGLAGSYEQYF.